This paragraph reports one T cell receptor (beta chain). As yet, its antigen is unknown. Profiling relied on immunoSEQ multiplex PCR, and the TCRdb table lists in-frame clones only, not all of them. There are nearly 20,000 clones in the sample; about 80% occur only once, and around 40% lies in the top ten. The CDR3 runs to 14 residues. CDR1 and CDR2 from the germline V gene are SGHVS and FNYEAQ. V trimming: 6 bases; J trimming: 4 bases; junction bases outside the gene matches: 7. This specimen comes from a study of PD-1 blockade in classical Hodgkin lymphoma. Regarding the study as a whole: Nivolumab initiation under 1 year post-ASCT meant exclusion. Complete responders' diversity at baseline resembled that of newly diagnosed patients. Diversity in CD4+ TCRs, unlike that measured in CD8+ TCRs, had risen significantly by C4D1. When set against healthy donors, newly diagnosed patients were reported to show lower baseline TCR diversity.

The time point is: cycle 4 day 1 (C4D1), after 6 weeks of nivolumab. Relapse after autologous stem cell transplantation occurred in every patient, and brentuximab vedotin exposure varied. The chain employs TRBV7-6 and TRBJ1-2; TRBD1 matches at 8 bases. The clonotype was recovered from a human donor with classical Hodgkin lymphoma. The sample in question was peripheral blood mononuclear cells (PBMCs), obtained before the fourth cycle of nivolumab. Here the CDR3 DNA reads TGTGCCAGCAGTCTGAAACAGGGGGGCTATGGCTACACCTTC. It specifies CASSLKQGGYGYTF.